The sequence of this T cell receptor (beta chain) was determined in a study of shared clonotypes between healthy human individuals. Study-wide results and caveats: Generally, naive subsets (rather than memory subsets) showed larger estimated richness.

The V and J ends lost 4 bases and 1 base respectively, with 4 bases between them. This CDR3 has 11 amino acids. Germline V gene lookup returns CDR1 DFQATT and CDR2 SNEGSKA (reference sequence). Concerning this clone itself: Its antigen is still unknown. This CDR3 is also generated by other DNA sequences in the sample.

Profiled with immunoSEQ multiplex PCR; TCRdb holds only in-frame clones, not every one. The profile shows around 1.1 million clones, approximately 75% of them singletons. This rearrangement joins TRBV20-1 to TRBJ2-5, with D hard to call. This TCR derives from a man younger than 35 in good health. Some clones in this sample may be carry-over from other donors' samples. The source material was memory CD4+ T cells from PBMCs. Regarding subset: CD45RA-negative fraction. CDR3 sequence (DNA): TGCAGTGCTACGGGCCAAGAGACCCAGTACTTC. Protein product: CSATGQETQYF.